Described below is a single T cell receptor beta chain sequence and its context. Per sorted-subset replicate PCR, input was approximately 0.2 ug DNA, representing about 30,000 T cell genomes. Clones were sequenced by immunoSEQ multiplex PCR, and TCRdb holds only the in-frame ones, with some missing. The data contain over 2 million clones, 95% of them seen just once; the ten biggest clones take up roughly 0.13%. This entry comes from a study of shared clonotypes between healthy human individuals. Turning to the study itself: Used for every donor were three CD4 naive, three CD4 memory, two CD8 naive and one CD8 memory plate.

The CDR3 has 17 residues. V lost 1 base to trimming and J lost 6 bases; unmatched junction nucleotides: 12. The germline V gene has CDR1 SGHDT and CDR2 YYEEEE. The chain links TRBV5-6 to TRBJ2-1; 8 bases match TRBD2. The sample comprised naive CD4+ T cells sorted from blood. The subset is: CD45RA+ positively selected. The source is a man younger than 35 in good health. The CDR3, as DNA: TGTGCCAGCAGCTTGATCCTTGGCGGGAGGACTGGCAATGAGCAGTTCTTC. Translation gives CASSLILGGRTGNEQFF.